This T cell receptor beta chain was captured in a study of cytomegalovirus exposure and HLA in healthy donors. Study-wide points: Among TCR beta chains of equal frequency, HLA-associated ones were more clonally expanded in a later analysis. As a later analysis revealed, the rate of TCR association differed by HLA locus, with DRB1 most and HLA-C fewest.

60 Vbeta and 13 Jbeta primers were used in PCR. The repertoire was sequenced with immunoSEQ multiplex PCR; TCRdb's copy has only in-frame clones and lacks some. The data show 200,000 to 250,000 clones, 75% seen once. This clone was detected only a few times. Its cognate antigen is unknown. The CDR3 length is 14 residues. The J segment lost 9 bases and the V segment lost 0 bases, leaving 3 bases of the junction unmatched. Germline V CDR1 and CDR2: SGDLS, YYNGEE. This chain uses TRBV9 with TRBJ2-1, with 10 bases that match TRBD2. Sequenced: PBMCs. The receptor comes from a woman in her thirties in good health and CMV-seronegative. The CDR3 protein is CASSVGAGGVEQFF. The CDR3 region has the DNA TGTGCCAGCAGCGTAGGAGCGGGAGGGGTTGAGCAGTTCTTC.